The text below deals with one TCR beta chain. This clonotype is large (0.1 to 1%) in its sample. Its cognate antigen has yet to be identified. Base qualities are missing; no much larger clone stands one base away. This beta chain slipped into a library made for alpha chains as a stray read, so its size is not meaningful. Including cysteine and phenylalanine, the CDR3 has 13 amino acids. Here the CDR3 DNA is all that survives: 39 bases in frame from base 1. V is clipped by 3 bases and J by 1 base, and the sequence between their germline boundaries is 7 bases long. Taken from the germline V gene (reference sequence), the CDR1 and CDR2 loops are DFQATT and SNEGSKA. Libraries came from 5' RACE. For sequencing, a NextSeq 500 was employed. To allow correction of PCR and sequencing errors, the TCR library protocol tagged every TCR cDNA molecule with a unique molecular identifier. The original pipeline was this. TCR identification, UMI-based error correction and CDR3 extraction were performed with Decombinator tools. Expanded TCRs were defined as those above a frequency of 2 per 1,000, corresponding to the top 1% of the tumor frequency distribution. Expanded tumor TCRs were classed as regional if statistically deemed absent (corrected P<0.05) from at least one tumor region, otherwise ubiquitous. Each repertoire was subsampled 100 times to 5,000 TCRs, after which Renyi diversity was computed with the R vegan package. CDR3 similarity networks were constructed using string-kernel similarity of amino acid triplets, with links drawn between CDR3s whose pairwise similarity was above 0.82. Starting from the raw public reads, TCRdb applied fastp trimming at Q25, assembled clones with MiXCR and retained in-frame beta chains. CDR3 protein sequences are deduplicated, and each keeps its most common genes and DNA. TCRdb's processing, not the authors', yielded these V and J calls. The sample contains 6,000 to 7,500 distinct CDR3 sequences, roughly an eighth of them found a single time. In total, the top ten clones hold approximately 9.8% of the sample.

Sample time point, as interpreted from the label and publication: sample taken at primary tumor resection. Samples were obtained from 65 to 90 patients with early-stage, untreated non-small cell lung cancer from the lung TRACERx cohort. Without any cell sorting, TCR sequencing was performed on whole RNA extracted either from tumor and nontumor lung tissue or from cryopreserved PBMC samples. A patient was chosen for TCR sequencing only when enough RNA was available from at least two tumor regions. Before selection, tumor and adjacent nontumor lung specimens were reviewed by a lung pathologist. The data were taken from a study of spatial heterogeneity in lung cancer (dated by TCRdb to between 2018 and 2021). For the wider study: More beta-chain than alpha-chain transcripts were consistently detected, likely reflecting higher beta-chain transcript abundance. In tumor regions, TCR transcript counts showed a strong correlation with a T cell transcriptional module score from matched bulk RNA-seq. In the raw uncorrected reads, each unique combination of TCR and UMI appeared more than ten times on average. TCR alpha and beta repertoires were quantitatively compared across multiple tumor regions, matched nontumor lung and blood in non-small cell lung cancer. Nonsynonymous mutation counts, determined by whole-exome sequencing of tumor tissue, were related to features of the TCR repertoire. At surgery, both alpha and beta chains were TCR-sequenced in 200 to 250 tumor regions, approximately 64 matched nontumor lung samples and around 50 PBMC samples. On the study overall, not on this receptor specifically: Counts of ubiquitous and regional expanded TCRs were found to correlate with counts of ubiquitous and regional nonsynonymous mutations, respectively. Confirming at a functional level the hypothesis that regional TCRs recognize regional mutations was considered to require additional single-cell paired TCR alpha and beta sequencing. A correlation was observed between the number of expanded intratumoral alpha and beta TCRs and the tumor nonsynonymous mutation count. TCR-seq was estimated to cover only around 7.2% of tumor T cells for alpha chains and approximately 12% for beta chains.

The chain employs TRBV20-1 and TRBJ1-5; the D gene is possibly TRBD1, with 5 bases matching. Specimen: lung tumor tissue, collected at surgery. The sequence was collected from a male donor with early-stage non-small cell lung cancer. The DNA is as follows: TGCAGTGCTAGTTCAGGGAGCAATCAGCCCCAGCATTTT. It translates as CSASSGSNQPQHF.